This entry concerns a single T cell receptor (beta chain). This specimen comes from a study of graft-versus-host responses after intestinal transplantation. Overall study: Multivisceral, liver-intestinal, or isolated intestinal transplants were received by the recipients. Each patient got anti-thymocyte globulin induction, then tacrolimus and steroids for around 3 years.

CDR1 is SEHNR, CDR2 FQNEAQ, per germline (reference sequence). V was clipped by 1 base and J by 9 bases; unmatched bases: 4. The CDR3 length is 14 residues. Responder cells labeled with CFSE (roughly 200,000) were co-plated with irradiated stimulator cells labeled with violet dye (roughly 200,000). Profiling relied on immunoSEQ multiplex PCR, and the TCRdb table lists in-frame clones only, not all of them. The sample lists about 13,000 clones, approximately 40% occurring once. The V gene is TRBV7-9, the J gene TRBJ2-1; 9 positions agree with TRBD1. The starting material was alloreactive CD4+ T cells from a mixed lymphocyte reaction culture, obtained before intestinal transplant. Regarding subset: CFSE-low proliferating T cells sorted from roughly 6-day pre-transplant mixed lymphocyte reaction (GvH or HvG direction). The sequence was collected from a human patient who received an intestinal transplant. The DNA for the CDR3 is TGTGCCAGCAGCTTAGTGGGACAGGGCTTTGAGCAGTTCTTC. Translated: CASSLVGQGFEQFF.